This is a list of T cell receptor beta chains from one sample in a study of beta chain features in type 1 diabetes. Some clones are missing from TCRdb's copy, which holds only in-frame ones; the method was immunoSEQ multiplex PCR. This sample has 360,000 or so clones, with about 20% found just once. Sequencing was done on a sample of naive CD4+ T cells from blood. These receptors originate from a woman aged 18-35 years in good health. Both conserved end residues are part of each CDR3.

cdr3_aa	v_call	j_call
CASSGRGATLYGYTF	TRBV21-1	TRBJ1-2
CASGLALRPDTQYF	TRBV7-2	TRBJ2-3
CASSSTEGRVSYEQYF	TRBV5-4	TRBJ2-7
CASSEQGQRNTEAFF	TRBV2	TRBJ1-1
CASSQNSGIVSNQPQHF	TRBV4-1	TRBJ1-5
CASSDPTGDYGYTF	TRBV25-1	TRBJ1-2
CASSVEGWEGEQFF	TRBV2	TRBJ2-1
CASSQEGWASGRVTDTQYF	TRBV4-2	TRBJ2-3
CASSVPSINEQFF	TRBV2	TRBJ2-1
CASSTSGNRHEQYF	TRBV19	TRBJ2-7
CASSFSAGSAYEQYF	TRBV5-1	TRBJ2-7
CAWSVALDRGLQTNYGYTF	TRBV30	TRBJ1-2
CASSGTSGSTDTQYF	TRBV7-3	TRBJ2-3
CASGLSRDQPQHF	TRBV12-5	TRBJ1-5
CASSVGGLAGANVLTF	TRBV9	TRBJ2-6
CASSLGRGISYEQYF	TRBV5-1	TRBJ2-7
CASSGGYSYNEQFF	TRBV19	TRBJ2-1
CASSYPGGRNSVF	TRBV6-5	TRBJ2-1
CASSLGSVQETQYF	TRBV5-1	TRBJ2-5
CASSLGESARETQYF	TRBV5-1	TRBJ2-5
CSVGRGPETQYF	TRBV29-1	TRBJ2-5
CASSQAQGQSSYEQYF	TRBV4-2	TRBJ2-7
CASRTDRAGANVLTF	TRBV2	TRBJ2-6
CAWSWWAGNTIYF	TRBV30	TRBJ1-3
CSVPTGVLNYGYTF	TRBV29-1	TRBJ1-2
CASSQDQKTQYF	TRBV4-2	TRBJ2-5
CSVGRDSSYEQYF	TRBV29-1	TRBJ2-7
CASRSPGRSTDTQYF	TRBV2	TRBJ2-3
CATSPPNNYGYTF	TRBV15	TRBJ1-2
CAWGGNTIYF	TRBV30	TRBJ1-3
CASSEEGDTQYF	TRBV2	TRBJ2-3
CASSPSEQYF	TRBV5-6	TRBJ2-7
CSVDREQFF	TRBV29-1	TRBJ2-1
CASSPPGQSSGANVLTF	TRBV18	TRBJ2-6
CASRGGRGNEQFF	TRBV6-6	TRBJ2-1
CASSQSSGRSNEQFF	TRBV9	TRBJ2-1
CASSVVETQYF	TRBV2	TRBJ2-5
CASSSPGTGAATAYEQYF	TRBV5-4	TRBJ2-7
CASSQTQPGGGGYTF	TRBV4-1	TRBJ1-2
CAWSLSLDSSYGYTF	TRBV30	TRBJ1-2
CASRHGLASETQYF	TRBV5-1	TRBJ2-5
CASSLQGTGEKAFF	TRBV7-2	TRBJ1-1
CASGLILGQLTEAFF	TRBV12-5	TRBJ1-1
CASSDRKNTEAFF	TRBV19	TRBJ1-1
CASSEPGSYTF	TRBV2	TRBJ1-2
CASSLLPGATYEQYF	TRBV5-1	TRBJ2-7
CSVGGGRNTEAFF	TRBV29-1	TRBJ1-1
CASSFSWQRQKYNEQFF	TRBV7-6	TRBJ2-1